These 28 T cell receptor beta chains share one sample of origin, sequenced in a study of CD8 T cells in Susac syndrome. About 0.5 to 1 ug RNA was reverse transcribed with random hexamers. TCRdb re-analysed the immunoSEQ multiplex PCR reads in MiXCR, keeping a single row per CDR3 protein. The repertoire consists of about 120,000 distinct CDR3 sequences, with 85% to 95% occurring once and the leading ten covering approximately 0.12%. The source material was CD8+ T cells from PBMCs. These receptors were obtained from a human donor in good health.

The gene calls are TRBV3-1 and TRBJ2-7, with 8 nucleotides matching TRBD2. From germline, CDR1 is LGHDT and CDR2 YNNKEL (reference sequence). The CDR3 has 17 residues. V lost 0 bases to trimming and J lost 4 bases; unmatched junction nucleotides: 11. CDR3 bases: TGTGCCAGCAGCCAAGAGATGGCCGGGACTAGGACTTACGAGCAGTACTTC. The encoded protein is CASSQEMAGTRTYEQYF.

The chain employs TRBV19 and TRBJ1-1, with D possibly matching TRBD1 (5 bases). The CDR3 runs 16 residues. Trimming cost V 0 bases and J 6 bases, with 17 bases left between them. CDR1 is LNHDA, CDR2 SQIVND, per germline (reference sequence). This CDR3 reads CASSIDPDHRTPEAFF. In DNA, the CDR3 is TGTGCCAGTAGTATAGATCCCGACCACAGGACCCCTGAAGCTTTCTTT.

The chain carries TRBV5-1 and TRBJ1-1; D ambiguous. The CDR3 is 14 residues long. Per germline, CDR1 SGHRS and CDR2 YFSETQ. The V and J ends lost 0 bases and 0 bases respectively, with 6 bases between them. The CDR3 loop reads CASSLELLNTEAFF. The CDR3 DNA is TGCGCCAGCAGCTTGGAGTTGCTGAACACTGAAGCTTTCTTT.

The rearrangement links TRBV20-1 to TRBJ2-1; 11 nucleotides line up with TRBD2. CDR1 DFQATT and CDR2 SNEGSKA come from the germline V gene (reference sequence). V lost 4 bases and J lost 3; bases outside the gene matches: 17. CDR3 size: 19 residues. The CDR3 sequence is CSAKHTTSGGYYGYNEQFF. The CDR3, as DNA: TGCAGTGCTAAACACACCACTAGCGGGGGTTATTACGGCTACAATGAGCAGTTCTTC.

V and J are TRBV10-3 and TRBJ1-2; the D is unclear. The CDR3 totals 12 residues. Trimming left V 1 base short and J 6 bases short, with 6 bases between. From germline, CDR1 is ENHRY and CDR2 SYGVKD. CDR3 in DNA: TGTGCCATCAGTGAGTTTCACGATGGCTACACCTTC. This codes for CAISEFHDGYTF.

The chain couples TRBV7-2 to TRBJ2-5; 8 positions match TRBD1. Trimming at V came to 0 bases and at J to 7 bases, leaving 4 bases not matched to a gene. Germline lookup yields CDR1 SGHTA and CDR2 FQGNSA. This CDR3 is 14 amino acids long. The CDR3 spells CASSLADRGGTQYF. The CDR3 nucleotides are TGTGCCAGCAGCTTAGCAGACAGGGGTGGGACCCAGTACTTC.

This sequence joins TRBV7-2 and TRBJ2-3; D remains unclear. The length of the CDR3 is 14 residues. The germline V gene has CDR1 SGHTA and CDR2 FQGNSA. V dropped 7 bases and J dropped 1 base, with 12 bases sitting between them. CDR3 in amino acids: CASMGIRGTDTQYF. The DNA of the CDR3 is TGTGCCAGCATGGGCATCCGCGGCACAGATACGCAGTATTTT.

The sample holds one count of this clonotype. The V and J genes are TRBV25-1 and TRBJ2-2; 14 bases align to TRBD2. Germline V gene lookup returns CDR1 MGHDK and CDR2 SYGVNS. V lost 8 bases and J lost 5; bases outside the gene matches: 7. The CDR3 contains 16 residues. In DNA, the CDR3 is TGTGCCAGCGGAGGACTAGCGGGAGGTCCTACCGGGGAGCTGTTTTTT. Translating it yields CASGGLAGGPTGELFF.

The V and J genes are TRBV20-1 and TRBJ2-6, with a possible D match to TRBD1 (6 bases). V was pared by 4 bases and J by 4 bases, with 11 bases between. This CDR3 has 14 amino acids. The germline gives CDR1 DFQATT, CDR2 SNEGSKA (reference sequence). The CDR3 DNA follows: TGCAGTGCTAACAGGGATGGCGGGGCCAACGTCCTGACTTTC. This translates into CSANRDGGANVLTF.

The chain carries TRBV6-1 and TRBJ1-5; TRBD1 might be the D (6 bases). This CDR3 spans 19 amino acids. CDR1 MNHNS and CDR2 SASEGT come from the germline V gene. The V end lost 7 bases, the J end lost 7 bases, and 32 bases lay between the germline ends. The CDR3 reads CASMAGGAYREDFTQPQHF. CDR3 coding DNA: TGTGCCAGCATGGCGGGAGGAGCTTACAGGGAGGACTTTACCCAGCCCCAGCATTTT.

The V and J genes are TRBV20-1 and TRBJ2-7; TRBD2 matches at 8 bases. V trimming: 5 bases; J trimming: 3 bases; junction bases outside the gene matches: 3. The CDR3 loop spans 12 amino acids. CDR1 and CDR2 (germline): DFQATT, SNEGSKA (reference sequence). For the CDR3, the DNA is TGCAGTGCTGCCACTAGCGGCTACGAGCAGTACTTC. Amino acids: CSAATSGYEQYF.

The V call is TRBV6-2 or TRBV6-3, the J call TRBJ2-1, with TRBD1 identical over 9 bases. The CDR3 covers 16 residues. Germline V gives CDR1 MNHEY, CDR2 SVGEGT. The V gene end was trimmed by 6 bases and the J gene end by 8 bases; junction bases not matched to a gene: 14. This CDR3 is CASRALPGQGKYEQFF. In DNA, the CDR3 is TGTGCCAGCAGAGCCTTACCGGGACAGGGAAAGTATGAGCAGTTCTTC.

The J gene is TRBJ1-1, the V gene TRBV6-5; D possibly corresponds to TRBD1 (5 bases). Trimming shortened V by 7 bases and J by 3 bases, and 15 bases separated the two germline ends. CDR3 length: 14 residues. The germline CDR1 and CDR2 sequences are MNHEY and SVGAGI. This chain's CDR3 is CASILAVGDTEAFF. The CDR3 nucleotides read TGTGCCAGCATCTTGGCAGTAGGGGACACTGAAGCTTTCTTT.

Here the CDR3 reads CASSPQGAGAFF. In nucleotides, the CDR3 is TGTGCCAGCAGCCCCCAGGGTGCAGGGGCTTTCTTT. The chain recombines TRBV3-1 with TRBJ1-1, with TRBD1 as a possible D gene (5 bases). Trimming removed 4 bases from V and 11 bases from J, with 14 bases in between. The CDR3 loop spans 12 amino acids. Germline CDR1 and CDR2: LGHDT and YNNKEL (reference sequence).

This clonotype was counted a single time. The J gene is TRBJ2-3, the V gene TRBV7-6; D is uncertain. Germline V CDR1 and CDR2: SGHVS, FNYEAQ. The ends were cut back, 2 bases at V and 2 bases at J, with 14 bases in the middle. This CDR3 comprises 16 residues. The CDR3 sequence is CASSLRPNLPTDTQYF. The CDR3 DNA follows: TGTGCCAGCAGCTTACGTCCCAACCTTCCCACAGATACGCAGTATTTT.

V and J are TRBV7-3 and TRBJ2-7; 8 positions match TRBD1. The V and J ends lost 11 bases and 2 bases, in that order; junction bases with no gene match: 8. Germline V gene lookup returns CDR1 SGHTA and CDR2 FQGTGA. This CDR3 region has 13 residues. CDR3 in DNA: TGTGCCGGACCTGGGACAGGACCCTACGAGCAGTACTTC. It specifies CAGPGTGPYEQYF.

This clonotype was found once. The rearrangement uses TRBV15 and TRBJ1-5; D is perhaps TRBD1 (5 bases). CDR1 is LNHNV, CDR2 YYDKDF, per germline (reference sequence). The ends were cut back, 0 bases at V and 5 bases at J, with 20 bases in the middle. The CDR3 sequence is 18 residues long. CDR3 DNA sequence: TGTGCCACCAGCAGAGATTACGACAGCCCTTCGGCCTATCAGCCCCAGCATTTT. It yields the protein CATSRDYDSPSAYQPQHF.

The rearrangement links TRBV7-2 to TRBJ1-1, with D maybe TRBD1 (6 bases). Trimming took 6 bases from V and 8 from J, leaving 22 bases between them. The CDR3 totals 15 residues. Germline V lookup: CDR1 SGHTA, CDR2 FQGNSA. The CDR3 is CASRFHRVDASEAFF. DNA for the CDR3: TGTGCCAGCAGGTTTCACAGGGTCGATGCGAGCGAAGCTTTCTTT.

This clonotype occurred a few times. CDR3 protein: CASSYSRGRAYEQYF. The CDR3, as DNA: TGTGCCAGCAGTTACTCACGGGGGCGGGCCTACGAGCAGTACTTC. The chain is built from TRBV6-5 and TRBJ2-7; D may match TRBD1 or TRBD2 (6 bases each). The CDR3 extends over 15 amino acids. Germline CDR1 reads MNHEY; CDR2 reads SVGAGI. The V end lost 0 bases, the J end lost 2 bases, and 11 bases lay between the germline ends.

The chain uses TRBV4-2 and TRBJ1-1; possibly TRBD1 for D (6 bases). V lost 2 bases and J 2 bases, leaving 12 bases between the germline ends. There are 15 residues in the CDR3. In germline, CDR1 is LGHNA, CDR2 YNFKEQ. This CDR3 reads CASSQKGGGNTEAFF. In nucleotides, the CDR3 is TGTGCCAGCAGCCAAAAGGGGGGAGGCAACACTGAAGCTTTCTTT.

The chain recombines TRBV13 with TRBJ1-4; TRBD1 matches 8 bases. Unmatched junction bases numbered 4, after V lost 5 bases and J lost 5 bases. Germline V CDR1 and CDR2: PRHDT, FYEKMQ (reference sequence). The CDR3 length is 14 residues. CDR3 nucleotides: TGTGCCAGCAGCCTCCGGGACAGGAATGAAAAACTGTTTTTT. Translating it yields CASSLRDRNEKLFF. Combining the CDR3 with reference TRBV13 and TRBJ1-4 gives the whole variable domain AAGVIQSPRHLIKEKRETATLKCYPIPRHDTVYWYQQGPGQDPQFLISFYEKMQSDKGSIPDRFSAQQFSDYHSELNMSSLELGDSALYFCASSLRDRNEKLFFGSGTQLSVL.

The gene calls are TRBV29-1 and TRBJ2-1, with a possible D match to TRBD1 (6 bases). This CDR3 is built from 12 residues. The V end lost 2 bases, the J end lost 7 bases, and 9 bases lay between the germline ends. CDR1 is SQVTM, CDR2 ANQGSEA, per germline. The CDR3 nucleotides are TGCAGCGTTGAATGGGGGCGGAATGAGCAGTTCTTC. It codes for CSVEWGRNEQFF.

The gene calls are TRBV20-1 and TRBJ2-7, with 10 bases identical to TRBD2. The CDR3 totals 14 residues. Germline V lookup: CDR1 DFQATT, CDR2 SNEGSKA (reference sequence). The V gene end was trimmed by 1 base and the J gene end by 3 bases; junction bases not matched to a gene: 3. The CDR3 DNA reads as TGCAGTGCTAGAGTTCCTAGCGGGGGCTACGAGCAGTACTTC. As protein: CSARVPSGGYEQYF.

The chain joins TRBV7-9 to TRBJ1-1; D not certain. CDR3 size: 14 residues. V lost 5 bases and J lost 1, with 11 bases in between. The germline CDR1 and CDR2 sequences are SEHNR and FQNEAQ (reference sequence). The CDR3 region has the DNA TGTGCCAGCAGCGGCACGTCGGGGAACACTGAAGCTTTCTTT. Its translation is CASSGTSGNTEAFF.

The CDR3 region has the DNA TGTGCCAGCACCTACCTTCCCCTACAGGGGAGTTCAGCTGGGGCCAACGTCCTGACTTTC. This sequence encodes CASTYLPLQGSSAGANVLTF. The chain is built from TRBV11-2 and TRBJ2-6; 7 bases are a match to TRBD1. Germline V lookup: CDR1 SGHAT, CDR2 FQNNGV. V lost 7 bases to trimming and J lost 2 bases; unmatched junction nucleotides: 20. This CDR3 is 20 amino acids long. The whole variable domain, filled in from reference TRBV11-2 and TRBJ2-6, reads EAGVAQSPRYKIIEKRQSVAFWCNPISGHATLYWYQQILGQGPKLLIQFQNNGVVDDSQLPKDRFSAERLKGVDSTLKIQPAKLEDSAVYLCASTYLPLQGSSAGANVLTFGAGSRLTVL.

The chain has TRBV25-1 and TRBJ2-3; 9 bases map to TRBD1. CDR3 length equals 13 residues. After removal of 8 bases from V and 5 bases from J, the junction contained 5 bases not matched to a gene. The germline V gene encodes CDR1 MGHDK and CDR2 SYGVNS. CDR3 loop: CASSRQGVDTQYF. The CDR3, as DNA: TGTGCCAGCTCTAGACAGGGGGTAGATACGCAGTATTTT. Filled out from reference TRBV25-1 and TRBJ2-3, the complete variable domain reads EADIYQTPRYLVIGTGKKITLECSQTMGHDKMYWYQQDPGMELHLIHYSYGVNSTEKGDLSSESTVSRIRTEHFPLTLESARPSHTSQYLCASSRQGVDTQYFGPGTRLTVL.

This rearrangement joins TRBV6-5 to TRBJ2-3; 9 nucleotides match TRBD2. CDR3 length: 17 residues. The germline gives CDR1 MNHEY, CDR2 SVGAGI. After removal of 2 bases from V and 4 bases from J, the junction contained 10 bases not matched to a gene. CDR3 sequence reads: CASSYGVAGVGADTQYF. CDR3 coding DNA: TGTGCCAGCAGTTACGGGGTAGCGGGAGTAGGGGCAGATACGCAGTATTTT.

This chain connects TRBV5-4 to TRBJ2-7; no reliable D call. Germline assignment: CDR1 SGHNT and CDR2 YYREEE (reference sequence). This CDR3 is 15 amino acids long. Trimming took off 1 base at V and 8 bases at J, with 19 bases between the two ends. The CDR3 DNA reads as TGTGCCAGCAGCTTGATCGGGTCGGCTGGCGGTAAGCAGTACTTC. Protein product: CASSLIGSAGGKQYF.